These 20 T cell receptor beta chains share one sample of origin, sequenced in a study of PD-L1 blockade in urothelial cancer. As to time point: peripheral blood 6 weeks after treatment start. TCRdb's table, derived via immunoSEQ multiplex PCR, lists solely in-frame clones and lacks some. The sample yields around 66,000 clones, 88% seen once. The material sequenced was PBMCs, taken around atezolizumab (anti-PD-L1) treatment. These receptor sequences come from a man in his sixties with urothelial cancer.

The sample holds one count of this clone. The V gene is TRBV5-4, the J gene TRBJ2-5, with 8 bases lining up with TRBD2. The J segment lost 5 bases and the V segment lost 0 bases, leaving 6 bases of the junction unmatched. The CDR3 spans 15 residues. CDR1 and CDR2 from the germline V gene are SGHNT and YYREEE (reference sequence). CDR3 DNA: TGTGCCAGCAGCTTGGCGGGGGGGCGGTGGGAGACCCAGTACTTC. This codes for CASSLAGGRWETQYF.

This sequence joins TRBV30 and TRBJ2-6; 8 nucleotides line up with TRBD1. The CDR3 is 15 amino acids. Germline V gives CDR1 GTSNPN, CDR2 SVGIG (reference sequence). With 5 bases clipped from V and 0 bases from J, the junction kept 3 bases outside the gene matches. CDR3 sequence reads: CAWGTGGSGANVLTF. In nucleotides, the CDR3 is TGTGCCTGGGGAACAGGGGGCTCTGGGGCCAACGTCCTGACTTTC.

This clone was seen a few times. J is TRBJ1-5 and V is TRBV7-9; D is uncertain. The CDR3 totals 14 residues. V was clipped by 6 bases and J by 3 bases, with 12 bases between them. Germline CDR1 and CDR2: SEHNR and FQNEAQ (reference sequence). Here the CDR3 reads CASSETGNNQPQHF. The CDR3 bases are TGTGCCAGCAGTGAGACCGGGAACAATCAGCCCCAGCATTTT. Based on the CDR3 plus reference TRBV7-9 and TRBJ1-5, the full variable domain is DTGVSQNPRHKITKRGQNVTFRCDPISEHNRLYWYRQTLGQGPEFLTYFQNEAQLEKSRLLSDRFSAERPKGSFSTLEIQRTEQGDSAMYLCASSETGNNQPQHFGDGTRLSIL.

The V and J genes are TRBV5-1 and TRBJ1-6, with 7 nucleotides matching TRBD1. The CDR3 has 16 residues. Germline loops: CDR1 SGHRS, CDR2 YFSETQ. With 4 bases clipped from V and 1 base from J, the junction kept 5 bases outside the gene matches. This CDR3 is CASSLGTVSYNSPLHF. The DNA for the CDR3 is TGCGCCAGCAGCCTGGGGACAGTATCCTATAATTCACCCCTCCACTTT.

This clone was counted only a few times. The chain links TRBV12-5 to TRBJ2-1; D is possibly TRBD1 (5 bases). The germline V and J ends were trimmed by 4 bases and 8 bases, with 21 bases remaining between them. Germline V gene data show CDR1 as LGHNT and CDR2 as FRNRAP. The CDR3 runs 16 residues. The CDR3 region is CASGSLNRPAAHEQFF. The CDR3 nucleotides are TGTGCTAGTGGTTCCCTAAACAGGCCCGCCGCCCATGAGCAGTTCTTC.

The V and J genes are TRBV9 and TRBJ2-5; TRBD1 might be the D (5 bases). The CDR3 covers 15 residues. Germline lookup yields CDR1 SGDLS and CDR2 YYNGEE. Trimming shortened V by 0 bases and J by 4 bases, and 13 bases separated the two germline ends. CDR3 protein: CASSVGEGHRETQYF. CDR3 in DNA: TGTGCCAGCAGCGTAGGGGAAGGACATCGAGAGACCCAGTACTTC.

This sequence joins TRBV18 and TRBJ2-7; possibly TRBD1 for D (5 bases). The V and J ends lost 0 bases and 0 bases respectively, with 9 bases between them. This CDR3 has 15 amino acids. CDR1 is KGHSH, CDR2 LQKENI, per germline. CDR3 in amino acids: CASSPPTQASYEQYF. For the CDR3, the DNA is TGTGCCAGCTCACCACCGACACAGGCCTCCTACGAGCAGTACTTC.

The genes are TRBV28 and TRBJ1-2; 9 nucleotides align to TRBD1. Germline V lookup: CDR1 MDHEN, CDR2 SYDVKM. The V segment lost 6 bases and the J segment 4 bases; nucleotides outside the gene matches: 9. The CDR3 is 15 amino acids. DNA of the CDR3: TGTGCCAGCAGGCCCGACACAGGGGGCTCCTATGGCTACACCTTC. This sequence encodes CASRPDTGGSYGYTF.

This chain uses TRBV19 with TRBJ1-4; no clear D gene. Germline V lookup: CDR1 LNHDA, CDR2 SQIVND (reference sequence). CDR3 size: 14 residues. With 11 bases removed from V and 8 bases from J, the gap between germline ends came to 21 bases. CDR3 DNA: TGTGCCGTAGGAGGAGCGTCCCATGTAGAAAAACTGTTTTTT. It translates to CAVGGASHVEKLFF.

The chain employs TRBV5-1 and TRBJ2-5, with 7 bases lining up with TRBD1. The CDR3 extends over 13 amino acids. Trimming cost V 4 bases and J 6 bases; bases outside gene matches: 6. Germline V gene lookup returns CDR1 SGHRS and CDR2 YFSETQ. CDR3 nucleotides: TGCGCCAGCAGCGAAGACAGGGTGAAGACCCAGTACTTC. Residues: CASSEDRVKTQYF.

This sequence joins TRBV10-1 and TRBJ2-7; 7 bases map to TRBD1. Looked up from germline, CDR1 is WNHNN and CDR2 is SYGVQD (reference sequence). The CDR3 covers 12 residues. V dropped 2 bases and J dropped 5; count of bases not matched to a gene: 0. The DNA for the CDR3 is TGCGCCAGCAGTGAGACAGGGGACGAGCAGTACTTC. Its translation: CASSETGDEQYF.

V usage is TRBV7-9 and J usage is TRBJ1-4; D is ambiguous. The CDR3 length is 11 residues. Trimming took off 5 bases at V and 11 bases at J, with 9 bases between the two ends. In germline, CDR1 is SEHNR, CDR2 FQNEAQ (reference sequence). CDR3 sequence: CASSEDIKLFF. For the CDR3, the DNA is TGTGCCAGCAGCGAGGATATCAAACTGTTTTTT.

The CDR3 region has the DNA TGTGCCAGCAGCTTAAGGGGGCGTGGTCCTGCCGAGCAGTACTTC. Translation: CASSLRGRGPAEQYF. The chain combines TRBV7-2 with TRBJ2-7; 7 positions match TRBD1. The CDR3 covers 15 residues. Germline loops: CDR1 SGHTA, CDR2 FQGNSA. Losses at the gene ends were 2 bases for V and 6 bases for J; bases not matched to a gene: 10.

The genes are TRBV2 and TRBJ2-1; possibly TRBD2 for D (6 bases). The CDR3 loop spans 14 amino acids. Trimming took off 7 bases at V and 2 bases at J, with 12 bases between the two ends. Germline V CDR1 and CDR2: SNHLY, FYNNEI. The CDR3 bases are TGTGCCAGCAATAGGCGGGGCCCCTACAATGAGCAGTTCTTC. Amino acids: CASNRRGPYNEQFF.

This chain joins TRBV5-1 and TRBJ1-2; D gene uncertain. Germline V gives CDR1 SGHRS, CDR2 YFSETQ. Trimming stripped 1 base from V and 3 bases from J, with 10 bases between. The CDR3 covers 14 residues. This CDR3 reads CASSLNSRHYGYTF. The CDR3 DNA sequence: TGCGCCAGCAGCTTGAACAGCCGTCACTATGGCTACACCTTC.

The chain couples TRBV2 to TRBJ2-3, with 9 bases lining up with TRBD2. With V trimmed by 6 bases and J by 1 base, 8 bases remained unmatched. This CDR3 is 16 amino acids long. Germline CDR1 is SNHLY and CDR2 is FYNNEI. Here the CDR3 DNA reads TGTGCCAGCAGGGGCGGCGCGGGGGGGCGCACAGATACGCAGTATTTT. It codes for CASRGGAGGRTDTQYF.

The chain joins TRBV11-2 to TRBJ2-1, with 7 bases matching TRBD2. Germline loops: CDR1 SGHAT, CDR2 FQNNGV. Trimming at V came to 5 bases and at J to 5 bases, leaving 6 bases not matched to a gene. This CDR3 spans 14 amino acids. CDR3 in amino acids: CASSPTSANNEQFF. CDR3 DNA: TGTGCCAGCAGCCCCACTAGCGCAAACAATGAGCAGTTCTTC.

The rearrangement uses TRBV9 and TRBJ1-1; D gene unclear. The CDR3 contains 15 residues. V lost 0 bases, J lost 3 bases, and 12 bases lay in between. CDR1 SGDLS and CDR2 YYNGEE come from the germline V gene. The CDR3 here is CASSVETGADTEAFF. The CDR3 DNA follows: TGTGCCAGCAGCGTAGAAACGGGAGCGGACACTGAAGCTTTCTTT.

The genes are TRBV4-1 and TRBJ1-1; D is undetermined. Germline V lookup: CDR1 MGHRA, CDR2 YSYEKL. Between the trimmed V and J ends, which lost 0 bases and 2 bases, there was a span of 16 bases. This CDR3 contains 17 residues. CDR3 sequence reads: CASSQERGVERNTEAFF. For the CDR3, the DNA is TGCGCCAGCAGCCAAGAAAGAGGAGTGGAAAGAAACACTGAAGCTTTCTTT.

The chain is built from TRBV5-6 and TRBJ2-5; the D is unclear. V dropped 4 bases and J dropped 6 bases, with 13 bases sitting between them. Germline V gene data show CDR1 as SGHDT and CDR2 as YYEEEE. This CDR3 contains 13 residues. The CDR3 loop reads CASSIDTYKTQYF. The CDR3 nucleotides read TGTGCCAGCAGCATCGACACGTACAAGACCCAGTACTTC.